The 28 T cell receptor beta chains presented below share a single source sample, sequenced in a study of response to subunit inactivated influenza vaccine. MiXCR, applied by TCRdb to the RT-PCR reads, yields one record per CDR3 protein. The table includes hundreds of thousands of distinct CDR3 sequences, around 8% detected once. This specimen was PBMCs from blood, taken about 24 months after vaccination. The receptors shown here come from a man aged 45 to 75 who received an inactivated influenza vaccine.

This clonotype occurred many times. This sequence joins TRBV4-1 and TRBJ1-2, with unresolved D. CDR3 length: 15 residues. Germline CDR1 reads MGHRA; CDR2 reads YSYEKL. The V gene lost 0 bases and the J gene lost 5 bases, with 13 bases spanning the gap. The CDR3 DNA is TGCGCCAGCAGCCAAGAGGAGGGTAATTCGTATGGCTACACCTTC. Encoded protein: CASSQEEGNSYGYTF.

The CDR3 DNA reads TGTGCCATCAGTGGGACAGGGGGAGGTGACTATGGCTACACCTTC. Its translation is CAISGTGGGDYGYTF. V and J are TRBV10-3 and TRBJ1-2; 10 bases fit TRBD1. V trimming: 4 bases; J trimming: 3 bases; junction bases outside the gene matches: 5. The length of the CDR3 is 15 residues. CDR1 is ENHRY and CDR2 is SYGVKD in the germline V gene.

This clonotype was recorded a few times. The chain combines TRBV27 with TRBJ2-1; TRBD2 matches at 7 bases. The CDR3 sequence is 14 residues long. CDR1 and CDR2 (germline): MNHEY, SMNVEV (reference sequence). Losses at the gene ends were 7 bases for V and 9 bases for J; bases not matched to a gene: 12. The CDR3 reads CASKVGGSYGEQFF. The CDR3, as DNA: TGTGCCAGCAAGGTCGGCGGGAGTTACGGTGAGCAGTTCTTC.

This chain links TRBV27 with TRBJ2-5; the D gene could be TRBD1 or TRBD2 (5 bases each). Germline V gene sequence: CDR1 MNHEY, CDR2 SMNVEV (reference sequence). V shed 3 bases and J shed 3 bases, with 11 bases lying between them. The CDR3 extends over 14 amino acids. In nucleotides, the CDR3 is TGTGCCAGCAGTTTTTTGGGGGTCGAAGAGACCCAGTACTTC. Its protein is CASSFLGVEETQYF.

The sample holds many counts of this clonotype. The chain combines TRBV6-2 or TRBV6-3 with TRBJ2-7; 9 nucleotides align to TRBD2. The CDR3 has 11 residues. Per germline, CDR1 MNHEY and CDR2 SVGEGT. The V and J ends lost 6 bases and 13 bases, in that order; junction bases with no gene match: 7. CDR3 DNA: TGTGCCAGCAGGTCAAGACTAGCGGTTTACTTC. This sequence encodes CASRSRLAVYF.

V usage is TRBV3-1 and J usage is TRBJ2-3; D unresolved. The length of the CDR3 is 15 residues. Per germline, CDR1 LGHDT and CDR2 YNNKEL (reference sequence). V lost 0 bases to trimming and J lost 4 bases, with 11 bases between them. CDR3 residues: CASSQDGWVADTQYF. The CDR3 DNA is TGTGCCAGCAGCCAAGATGGGTGGGTGGCAGATACGCAGTATTTT.

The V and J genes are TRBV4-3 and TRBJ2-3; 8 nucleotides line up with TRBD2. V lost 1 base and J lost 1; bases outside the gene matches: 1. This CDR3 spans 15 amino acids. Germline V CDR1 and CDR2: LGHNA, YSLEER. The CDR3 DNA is TGCGCCAGCAGCCAAGGTAGCGGGGGCACAGATACGCAGTATTTT. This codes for CASSQGSGGTDTQYF.

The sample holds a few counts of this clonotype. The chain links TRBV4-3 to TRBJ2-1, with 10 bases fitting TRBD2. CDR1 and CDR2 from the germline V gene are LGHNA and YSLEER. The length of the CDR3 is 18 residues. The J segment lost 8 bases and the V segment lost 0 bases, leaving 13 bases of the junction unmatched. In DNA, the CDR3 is TGCGCCAGCAGCCAAGATCGTAGTGGGCTAGCGGGAGTCCATGAGCAGTTCTTC. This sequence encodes CASSQDRSGLAGVHEQFF.

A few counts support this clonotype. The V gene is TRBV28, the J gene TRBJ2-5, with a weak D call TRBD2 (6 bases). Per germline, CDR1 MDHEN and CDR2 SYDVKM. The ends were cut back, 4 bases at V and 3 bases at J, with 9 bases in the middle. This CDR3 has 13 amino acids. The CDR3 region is CASSSPGEETQYF. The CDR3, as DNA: TGTGCCAGCAGTTCCCCGGGGGAAGAGACCCAGTACTTC. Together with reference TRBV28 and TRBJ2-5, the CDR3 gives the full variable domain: DVKVTQSSRYLVKRTGEKVFLECVQDMDHENMFWYRQDPGLGLRLIYFSYDVKMKEKGDIPEGYSVSREKKERFSLILESASTNQTSMYLCASSSPGEETQYFGPGTRLLVL.

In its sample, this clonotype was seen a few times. DNA of the CDR3: TGTGCCAGCAGCCTGTGGACAGCGGGAGAGTCAGATACGCAGTATTTT. Protein product: CASSLWTAGESDTQYF. The V and J genes are TRBV11-1 and TRBJ2-3, with 8 bases identical to TRBD2. CDR1 is SGHAT and CDR2 is FQDESV in the germline V gene (reference sequence). The ends lost 5 bases at V and 4 bases at J; junction bases unmatched: 11. CDR3 length: 16 amino acids.

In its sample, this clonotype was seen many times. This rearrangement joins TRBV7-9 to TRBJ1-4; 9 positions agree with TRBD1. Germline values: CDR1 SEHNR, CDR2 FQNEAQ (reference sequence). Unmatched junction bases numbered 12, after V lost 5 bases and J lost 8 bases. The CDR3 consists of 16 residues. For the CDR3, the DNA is TGTGCCAGCAGCCCTCCCGGGACAGGGTGGCAAGAAAAACTGTTTTTT. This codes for CASSPPGTGWQEKLFF.

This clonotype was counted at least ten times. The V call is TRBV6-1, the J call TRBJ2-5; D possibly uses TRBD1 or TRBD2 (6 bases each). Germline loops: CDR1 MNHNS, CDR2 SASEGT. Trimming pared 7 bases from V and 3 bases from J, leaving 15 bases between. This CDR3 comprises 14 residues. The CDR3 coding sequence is TGTGCCAGCACAGACGGGGGCTCCAAAGAGACCCAGTACTTC. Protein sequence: CASTDGGSKETQYF.

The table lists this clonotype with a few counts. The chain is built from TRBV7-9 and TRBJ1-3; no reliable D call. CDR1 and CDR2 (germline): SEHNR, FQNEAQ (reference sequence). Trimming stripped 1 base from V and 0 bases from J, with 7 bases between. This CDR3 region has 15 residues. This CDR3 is CASSLGGDSGNTIYF. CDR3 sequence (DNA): TGTGCCAGCAGCTTAGGCGGGGACTCTGGAAACACCATATATTTT. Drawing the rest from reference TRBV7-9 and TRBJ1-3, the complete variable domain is DTGVSQNPRHKITKRGQNVTFRCDPISEHNRLYWYRQTLGQGPEFLTYFQNEAQLEKSRLLSDRFSAERPKGSFSTLEIQRTEQGDSAMYLCASSLGGDSGNTIYFGEGSWLTVV.

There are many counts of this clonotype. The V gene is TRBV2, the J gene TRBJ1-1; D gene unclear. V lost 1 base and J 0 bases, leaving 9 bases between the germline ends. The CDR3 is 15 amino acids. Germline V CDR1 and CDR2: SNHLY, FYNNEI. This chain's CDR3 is CASSEDLGMNTEAFF. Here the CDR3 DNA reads TGTGCCAGCAGTGAAGACCTGGGGATGAACACTGAAGCTTTCTTT.

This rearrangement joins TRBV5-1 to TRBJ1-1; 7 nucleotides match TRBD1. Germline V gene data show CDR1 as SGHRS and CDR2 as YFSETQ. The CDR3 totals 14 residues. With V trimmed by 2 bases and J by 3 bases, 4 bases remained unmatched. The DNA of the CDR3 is TGCGCCAGCAGCTTTCAGGGGGGGTACACTGAAGCTTTCTTT. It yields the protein CASSFQGGYTEAFF.

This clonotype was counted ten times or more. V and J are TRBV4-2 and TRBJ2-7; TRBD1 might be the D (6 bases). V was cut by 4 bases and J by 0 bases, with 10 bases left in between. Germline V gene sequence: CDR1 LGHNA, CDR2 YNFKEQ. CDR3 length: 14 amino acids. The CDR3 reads CASSPRQDSYEQYF. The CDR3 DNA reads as TGTGCCAGCAGCCCCAGACAGGACTCCTACGAGCAGTACTTC.

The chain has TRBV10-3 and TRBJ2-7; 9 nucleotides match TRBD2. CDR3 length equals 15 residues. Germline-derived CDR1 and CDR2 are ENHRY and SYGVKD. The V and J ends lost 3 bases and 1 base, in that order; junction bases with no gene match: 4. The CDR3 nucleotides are TGTGCCATCAGTGACCCTCTAGCGGGGTCCTACGAGCAGTACTTC. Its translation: CAISDPLAGSYEQYF.

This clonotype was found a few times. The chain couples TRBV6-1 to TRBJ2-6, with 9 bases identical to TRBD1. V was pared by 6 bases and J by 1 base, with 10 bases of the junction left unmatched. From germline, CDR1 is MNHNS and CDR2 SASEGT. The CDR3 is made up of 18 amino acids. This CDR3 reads CASSLLPGQGSGANVLTF. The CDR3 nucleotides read TGTGCCAGCAGCCTTCTCCCGGGACAGGGTTCTGGGGCCAACGTCCTGACTTTC.

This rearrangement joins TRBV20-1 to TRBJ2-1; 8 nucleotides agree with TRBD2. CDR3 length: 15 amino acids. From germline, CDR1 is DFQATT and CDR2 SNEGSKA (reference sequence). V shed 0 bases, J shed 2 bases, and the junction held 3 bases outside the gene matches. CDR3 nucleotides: TGCAGTGCTAGAGAGAAGCGGGAGACCTACAATGAGCAGTTCTTC. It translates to CSAREKRETYNEQFF.

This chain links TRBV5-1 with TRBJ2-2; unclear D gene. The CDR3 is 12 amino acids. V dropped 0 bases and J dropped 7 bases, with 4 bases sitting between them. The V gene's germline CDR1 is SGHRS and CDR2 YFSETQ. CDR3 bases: TGCGCCAGCAGCTTGGAAATCGGGGAGCTGTTTTTT. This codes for CASSLEIGELFF. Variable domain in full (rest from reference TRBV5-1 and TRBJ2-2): KAGVTQTPRYLIKTRGQQVTLSCSPISGHRSVSWYQQTPGQGLQFLFEYFSETQRNKGNFPGRFSGRQFSNSRSEMNVSTLELGDSALYLCASSLEIGELFFGEGSRLTVL.

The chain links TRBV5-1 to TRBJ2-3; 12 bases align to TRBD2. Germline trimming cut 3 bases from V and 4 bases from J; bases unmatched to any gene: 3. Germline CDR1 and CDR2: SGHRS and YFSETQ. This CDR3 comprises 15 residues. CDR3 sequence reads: CASSSSGGGADTQYF. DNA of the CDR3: TGCGCCAGCAGCTCTAGCGGGGGGGGCGCAGATACGCAGTATTTT.

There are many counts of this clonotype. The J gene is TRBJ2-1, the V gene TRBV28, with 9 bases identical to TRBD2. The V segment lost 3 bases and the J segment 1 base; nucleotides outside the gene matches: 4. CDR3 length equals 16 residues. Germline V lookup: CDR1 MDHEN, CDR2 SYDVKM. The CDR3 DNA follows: TGTGCCAGCAGTTTCGCGCTAGCGGGATCCTACAATGAGCAGTTCTTC. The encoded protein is CASSFALAGSYNEQFF.

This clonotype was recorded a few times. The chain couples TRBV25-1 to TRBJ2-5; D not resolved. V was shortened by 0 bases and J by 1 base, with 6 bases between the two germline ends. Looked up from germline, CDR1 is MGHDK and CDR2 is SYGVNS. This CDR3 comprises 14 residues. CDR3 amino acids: CASSEYGGQETQYF. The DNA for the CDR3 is TGTGCCAGCAGTGAATATGGCGGCCAAGAGACCCAGTACTTC. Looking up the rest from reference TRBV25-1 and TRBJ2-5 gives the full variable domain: EADIYQTPRYLVIGTGKKITLECSQTMGHDKMYWYQQDPGMELHLIHYSYGVNSTEKGDLSSESTVSRIRTEHFPLTLESARPSHTSQYLCASSEYGGQETQYFGPGTRLLVL.

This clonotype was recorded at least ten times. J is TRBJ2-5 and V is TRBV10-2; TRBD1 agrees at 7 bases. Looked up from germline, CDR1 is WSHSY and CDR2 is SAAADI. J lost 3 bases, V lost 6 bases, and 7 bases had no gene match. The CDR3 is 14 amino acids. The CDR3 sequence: CASSPIGTEETQYF. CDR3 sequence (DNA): TGCGCCAGCAGCCCAATCGGGACAGAAGAGACCCAGTACTTC.

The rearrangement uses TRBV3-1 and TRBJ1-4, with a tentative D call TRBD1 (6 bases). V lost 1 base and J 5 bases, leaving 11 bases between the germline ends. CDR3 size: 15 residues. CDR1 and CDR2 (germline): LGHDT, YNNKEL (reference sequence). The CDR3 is CASSQAGTGNEKLFF. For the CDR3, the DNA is TGTGCCAGCAGCCAAGCGGGTACAGGGAATGAAAAACTGTTTTTT.

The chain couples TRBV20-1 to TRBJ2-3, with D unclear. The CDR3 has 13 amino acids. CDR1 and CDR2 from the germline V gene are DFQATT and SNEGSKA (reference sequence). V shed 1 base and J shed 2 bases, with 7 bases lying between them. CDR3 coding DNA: TGCAGTGCTAGAGTTAGTGTCACAGATACGCAGTATTTT. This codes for CSARVSVTDTQYF.

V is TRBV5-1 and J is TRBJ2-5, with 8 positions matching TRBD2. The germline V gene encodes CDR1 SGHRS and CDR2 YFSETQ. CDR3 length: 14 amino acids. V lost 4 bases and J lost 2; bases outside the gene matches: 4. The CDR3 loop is CASSGQRGQETQYF. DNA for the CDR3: TGCGCCAGCAGCGGACAGCGGGGGCAAGAGACCCAGTACTTC.

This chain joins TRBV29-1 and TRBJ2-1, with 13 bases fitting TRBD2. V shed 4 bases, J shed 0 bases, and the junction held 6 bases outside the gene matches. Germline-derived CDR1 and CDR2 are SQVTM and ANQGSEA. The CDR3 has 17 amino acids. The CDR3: CSVVGLAGLSSYNEQFF. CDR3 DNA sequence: TGCAGCGTTGTGGGACTAGCGGGGTTAAGCTCCTACAATGAGCAGTTCTTC.